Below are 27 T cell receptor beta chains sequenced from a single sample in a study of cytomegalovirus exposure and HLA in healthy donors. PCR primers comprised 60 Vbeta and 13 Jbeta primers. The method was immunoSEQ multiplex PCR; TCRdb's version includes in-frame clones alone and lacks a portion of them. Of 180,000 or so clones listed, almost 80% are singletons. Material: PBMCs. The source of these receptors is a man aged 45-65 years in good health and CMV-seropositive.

CDR3 region: CASNGDSGETQYF. CDR3 in DNA: TGTGCCAGCAACGGGGACAGTGGAGAGACCCAGTACTTC. This chain uses TRBV2 with TRBJ2-5, with TRBD1 matching over 7 bases. Germline assignment: CDR1 SNHLY and CDR2 FYNNEI. Trimming removed 7 bases from V and 4 bases from J; junction bases left unmatched: 6. This CDR3 has 13 amino acids.

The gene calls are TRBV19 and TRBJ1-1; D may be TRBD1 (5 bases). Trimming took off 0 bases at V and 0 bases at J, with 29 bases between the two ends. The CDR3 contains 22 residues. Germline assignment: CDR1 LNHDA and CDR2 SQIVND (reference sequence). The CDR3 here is CASSIDRVRGLPRPDVNTEAFF. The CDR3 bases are TGTGCCAGTAGTATAGATAGAGTTAGGGGCCTTCCCCGTCCGGATGTGAACACTGAAGCTTTCTTT. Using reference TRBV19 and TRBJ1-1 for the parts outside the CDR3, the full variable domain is DGGITQSPKYLFRKEGQNVTLSCEQNLNHDAMYWYRQDPGQGLRLIYYSQIVNDFQKGDIAEGYSVSREKKESFPLTVTSAQKNPTAFYLCASSIDRVRGLPRPDVNTEAFFGQGTRLTVV.

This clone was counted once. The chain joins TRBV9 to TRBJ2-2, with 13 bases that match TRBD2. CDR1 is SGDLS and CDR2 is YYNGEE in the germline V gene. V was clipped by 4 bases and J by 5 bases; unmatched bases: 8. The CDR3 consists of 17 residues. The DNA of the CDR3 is TGTGCCAGCAGCCTAACTAGCGGGGGGGTCGTAACCGGGGAGCTGTTTTTT. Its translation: CASSLTSGGVVTGELFF.

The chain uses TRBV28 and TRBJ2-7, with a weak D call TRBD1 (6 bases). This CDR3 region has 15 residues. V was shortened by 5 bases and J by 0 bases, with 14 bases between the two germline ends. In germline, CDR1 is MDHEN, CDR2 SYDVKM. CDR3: CASSPPDRSSYEQYF. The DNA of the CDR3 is TGTGCCAGCAGTCCTCCCGACAGGAGCTCCTACGAGCAGTACTTC.

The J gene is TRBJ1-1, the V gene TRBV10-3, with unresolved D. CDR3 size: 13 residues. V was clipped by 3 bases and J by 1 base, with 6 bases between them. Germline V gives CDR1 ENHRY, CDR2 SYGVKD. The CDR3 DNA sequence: TGTGCCATCAGTGATGACAAGAACACTGAAGCTTTCTTT. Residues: CAISDDKNTEAFF.

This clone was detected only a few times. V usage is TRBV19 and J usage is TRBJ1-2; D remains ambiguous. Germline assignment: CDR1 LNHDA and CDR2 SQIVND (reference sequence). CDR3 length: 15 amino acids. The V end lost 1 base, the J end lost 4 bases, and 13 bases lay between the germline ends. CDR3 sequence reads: CASSIGNRNIYGYTF. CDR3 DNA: TGTGCCAGTAGTATAGGGAACAGAAACATCTATGGCTACACCTTC.

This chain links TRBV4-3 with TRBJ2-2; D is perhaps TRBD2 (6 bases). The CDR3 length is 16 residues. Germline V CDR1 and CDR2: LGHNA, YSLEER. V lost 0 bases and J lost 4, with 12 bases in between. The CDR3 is CASSQERAGITGELFF. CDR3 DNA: TGCGCCAGCAGCCAAGAAAGGGCGGGAATCACCGGGGAGCTGTTTTTT.

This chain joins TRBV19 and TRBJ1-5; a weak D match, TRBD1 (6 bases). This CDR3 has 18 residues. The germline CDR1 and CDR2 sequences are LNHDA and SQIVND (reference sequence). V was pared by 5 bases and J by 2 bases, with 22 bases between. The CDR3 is CASSPLHYYREGNQPQHF. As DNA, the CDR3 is TGTGCCAGTAGTCCCCTTCACTATTACAGGGAAGGCAATCAGCCCCAGCATTTT.

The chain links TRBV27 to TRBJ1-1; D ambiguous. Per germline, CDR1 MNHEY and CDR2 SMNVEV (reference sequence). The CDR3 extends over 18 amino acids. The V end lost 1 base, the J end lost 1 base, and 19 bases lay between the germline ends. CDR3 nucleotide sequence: TGTGCCAGCAGTTTATTCGGCGGGCAGTCGGCGGGGAACACTGAAGCTTTCTTT. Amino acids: CASSLFGGQSAGNTEAFF.

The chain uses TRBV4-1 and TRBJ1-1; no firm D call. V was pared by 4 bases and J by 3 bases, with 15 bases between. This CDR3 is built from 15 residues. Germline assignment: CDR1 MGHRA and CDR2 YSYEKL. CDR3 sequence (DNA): TGCGCCAGCAGCCTAAACGAGCTCCCGGACACTGAAGCTTTCTTT. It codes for CASSLNELPDTEAFF.

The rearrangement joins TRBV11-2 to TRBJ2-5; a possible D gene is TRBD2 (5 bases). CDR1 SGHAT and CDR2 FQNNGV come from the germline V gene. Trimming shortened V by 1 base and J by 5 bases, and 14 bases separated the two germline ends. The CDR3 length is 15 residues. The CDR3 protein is CASSLVASYKETQYF. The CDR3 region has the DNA TGTGCCAGCAGCTTAGTGGCTAGCTATAAGGAGACCCAGTACTTC.

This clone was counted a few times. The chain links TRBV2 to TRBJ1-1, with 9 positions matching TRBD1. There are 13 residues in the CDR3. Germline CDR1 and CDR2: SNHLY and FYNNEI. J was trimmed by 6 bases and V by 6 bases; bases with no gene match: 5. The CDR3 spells CASRRDRESEAFF. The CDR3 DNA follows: TGTGCCAGCAGGAGGGACAGGGAGTCTGAAGCTTTCTTT.

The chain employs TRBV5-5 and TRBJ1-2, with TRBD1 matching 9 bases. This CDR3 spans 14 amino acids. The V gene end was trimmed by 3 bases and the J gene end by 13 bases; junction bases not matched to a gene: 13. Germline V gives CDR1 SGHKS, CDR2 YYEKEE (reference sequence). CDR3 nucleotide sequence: TGTGCCAGCAGCTCCTCCGGGACAGGGTTGGATGCCACCTTC. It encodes CASSSSGTGLDATF. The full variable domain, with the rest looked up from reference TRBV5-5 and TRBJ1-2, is DAGVTQSPTHLIKTRGQQVTLRCSPISGHKSVSWYQQVLGQGPQFIFQYYEKEERGRGNFPDRFSARQFPNYSSELNVNALLLGDSALYLCASSSSGTGLDATFGSGTRLTVV.

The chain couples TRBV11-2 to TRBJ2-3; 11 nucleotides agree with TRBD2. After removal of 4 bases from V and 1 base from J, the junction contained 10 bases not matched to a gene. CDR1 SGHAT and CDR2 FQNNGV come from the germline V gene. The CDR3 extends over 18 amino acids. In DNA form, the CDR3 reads TGTGCCAGCAGCTGGCTAGCGGGGGGCTGGGCGGGCACAGATACGCAGTATTTT. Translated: CASSWLAGGWAGTDTQYF.

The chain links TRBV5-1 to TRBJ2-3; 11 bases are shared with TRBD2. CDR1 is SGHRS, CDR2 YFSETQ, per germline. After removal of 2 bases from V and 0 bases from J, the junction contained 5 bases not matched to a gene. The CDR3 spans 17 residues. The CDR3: CASSFDTSGGSTDTQYF. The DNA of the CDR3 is TGCGCCAGCAGCTTCGATACTAGCGGGGGTAGCACAGATACGCAGTATTTT.

Here the CDR3 reads CASSVVVSGQEALTQYF. DNA of the CDR3: TGTGCCAGCAGCGTAGTGGTATCGGGACAGGAGGCCCTTACGCAGTATTTT. The chain uses TRBV9 and TRBJ2-3; 8 bases are shared with TRBD1. V lost 0 bases and J lost 8; bases outside the gene matches: 14. Germline assignment: CDR1 SGDLS and CDR2 YYNGEE. The CDR3 is 17 residues long. Complete variable domain (other parts from reference TRBV9 and TRBJ2-3): DSGVTQTPKHLITATGQRVTLRCSPRSGDLSVYWYQQSLDQGLQFLIQYYNGEERAKGNILERFSAQQFPDLHSELNLSSLELGDSALYFCASSVVVSGQEALTQYFGPGTRLTVL.

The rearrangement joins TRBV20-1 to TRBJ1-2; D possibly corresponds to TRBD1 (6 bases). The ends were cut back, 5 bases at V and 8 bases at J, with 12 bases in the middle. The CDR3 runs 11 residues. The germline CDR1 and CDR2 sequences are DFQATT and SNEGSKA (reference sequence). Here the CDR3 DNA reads TGCAGTGCTCCTCGGACAGAAGGCTACACCTTC. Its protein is CSAPRTEGYTF.

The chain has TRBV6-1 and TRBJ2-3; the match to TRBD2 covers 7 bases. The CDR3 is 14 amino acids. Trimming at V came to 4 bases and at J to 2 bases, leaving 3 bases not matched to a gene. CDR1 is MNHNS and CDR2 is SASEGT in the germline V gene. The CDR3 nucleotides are TGTGCCAGCAGTGCGGGACTAACCACAGATACGCAGTATTTT. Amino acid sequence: CASSAGLTTDTQYF.

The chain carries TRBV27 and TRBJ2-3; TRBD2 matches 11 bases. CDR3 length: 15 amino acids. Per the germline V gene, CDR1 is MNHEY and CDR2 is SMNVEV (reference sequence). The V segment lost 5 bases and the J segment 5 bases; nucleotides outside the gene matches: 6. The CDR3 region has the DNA TGTGCCAGCAGTAACCTAGCGGGGGGCGGAGATACGCAGTATTTT. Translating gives CASSNLAGGGDTQYF.

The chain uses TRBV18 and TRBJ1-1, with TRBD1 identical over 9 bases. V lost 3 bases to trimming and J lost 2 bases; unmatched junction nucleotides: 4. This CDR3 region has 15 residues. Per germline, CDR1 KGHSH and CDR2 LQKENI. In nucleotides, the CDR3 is TGTGCCAGCTCACCCCGGGACAGGGCCAACACTGAAGCTTTCTTT. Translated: CASSPRDRANTEAFF.

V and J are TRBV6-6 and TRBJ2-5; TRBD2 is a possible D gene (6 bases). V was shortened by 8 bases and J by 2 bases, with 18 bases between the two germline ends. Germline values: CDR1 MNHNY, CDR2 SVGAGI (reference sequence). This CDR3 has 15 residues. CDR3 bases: TGTGCCAGCGCCCTAACCGGGACTCTGCAAGAGACCCAGTACTTC. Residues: CASALTGTLQETQYF.

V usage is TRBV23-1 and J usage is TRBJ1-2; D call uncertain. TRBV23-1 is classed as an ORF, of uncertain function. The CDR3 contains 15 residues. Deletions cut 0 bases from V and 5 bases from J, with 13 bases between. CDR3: CASSQSTAGLYGYTF. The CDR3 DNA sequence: TGCGCCAGCAGTCAATCAACAGCTGGACTATATGGCTACACCTTC.

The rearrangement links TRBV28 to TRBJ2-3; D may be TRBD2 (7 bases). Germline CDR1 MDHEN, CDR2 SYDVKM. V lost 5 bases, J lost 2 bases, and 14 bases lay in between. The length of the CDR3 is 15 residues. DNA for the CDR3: TGTGCCAGCAGTCCGGCGGGGGCCCTCACAGATACGCAGTATTTT. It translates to CASSPAGALTDTQYF.

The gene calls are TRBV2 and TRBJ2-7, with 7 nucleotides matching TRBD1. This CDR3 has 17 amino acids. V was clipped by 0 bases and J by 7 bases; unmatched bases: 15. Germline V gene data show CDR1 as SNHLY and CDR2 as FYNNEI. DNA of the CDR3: TGTGCCAGCAGTGAAGCGCTTCCGGGACAGTTGGCTGGGGAGCAGTACGTC. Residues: CASSEALPGQLAGEQYV.

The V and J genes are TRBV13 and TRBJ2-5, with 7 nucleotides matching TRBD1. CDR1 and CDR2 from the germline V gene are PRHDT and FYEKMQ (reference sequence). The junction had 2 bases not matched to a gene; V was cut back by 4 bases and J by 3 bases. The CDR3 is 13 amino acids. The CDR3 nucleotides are TGTGCCAGCAGCTCCACAGGGGAAGAGACCCAGTACTTC. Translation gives CASSSTGEETQYF.

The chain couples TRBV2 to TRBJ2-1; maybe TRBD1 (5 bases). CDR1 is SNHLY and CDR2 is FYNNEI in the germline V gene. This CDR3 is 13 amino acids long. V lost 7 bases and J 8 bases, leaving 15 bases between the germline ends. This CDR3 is CASNKGQQHEQFF. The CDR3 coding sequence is TGTGCCAGCAATAAGGGGCAGCAACATGAGCAGTTCTTC.

CDR3 DNA: TGTGCCAGCAGCTTAGCATCGGGCAATCAGCCCCAGCATTTT. It encodes CASSLASGNQPQHF. The chain carries TRBV7-2 and TRBJ1-5; D gene uncertain. Per germline, CDR1 SGHTA and CDR2 FQGNSA. This CDR3 region has 14 residues. V lost 0 bases and J 2 bases, leaving 5 bases between the germline ends.